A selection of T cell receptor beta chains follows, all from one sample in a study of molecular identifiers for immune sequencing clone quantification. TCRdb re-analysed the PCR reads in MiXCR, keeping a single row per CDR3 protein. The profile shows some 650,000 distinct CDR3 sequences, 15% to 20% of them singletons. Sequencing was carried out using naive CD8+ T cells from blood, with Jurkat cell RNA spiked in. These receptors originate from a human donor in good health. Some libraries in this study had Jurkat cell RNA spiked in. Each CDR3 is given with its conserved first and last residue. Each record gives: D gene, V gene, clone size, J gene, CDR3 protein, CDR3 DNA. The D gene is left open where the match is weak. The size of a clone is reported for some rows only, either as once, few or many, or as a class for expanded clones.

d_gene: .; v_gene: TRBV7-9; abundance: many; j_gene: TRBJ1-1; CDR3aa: CASSFAGRNEAFF; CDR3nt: TGTGCCAGCAGCTTCGCGGGACGGAATGAAGCTTTCTTT
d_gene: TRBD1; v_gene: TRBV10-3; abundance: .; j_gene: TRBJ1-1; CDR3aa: CAIARQGGMYTEAFF; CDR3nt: TGTGCCATAGCCAGACAGGGAGGCATGTACACTGAAGCTTTCTTT
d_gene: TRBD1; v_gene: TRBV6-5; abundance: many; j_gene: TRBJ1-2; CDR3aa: CASSYRRDRGVYGYTF; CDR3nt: TGTGCCAGCAGTTATCGACGGGACAGGGGCGTCTATGGCTACACCTTC
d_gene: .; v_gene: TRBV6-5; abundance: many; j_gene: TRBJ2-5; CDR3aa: CASTSGSAGLRETQYF; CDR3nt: TGTGCCAGCACCTCGGGGTCTGCGGGCCTCCGGGAGACCCAGTACTTC
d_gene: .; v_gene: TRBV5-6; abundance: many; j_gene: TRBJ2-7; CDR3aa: CASSLGRGRDEQYF; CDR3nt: TGTGCCAGCAGCTTAGGCAGGGGGAGGGACGAGCAGTACTTC
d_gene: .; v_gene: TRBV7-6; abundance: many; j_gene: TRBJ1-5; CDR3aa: CASSLYSGAEPQHF; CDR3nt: TGTGCCAGCAGCTTATATTCGGGGGCTGAGCCCCAGCATTTT
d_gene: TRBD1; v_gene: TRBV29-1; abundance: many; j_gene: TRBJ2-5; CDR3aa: CSVEDQGQGETQYF; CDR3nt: TGCAGCGTTGAAGATCAAGGACAGGGAGAGACCCAGTACTTC
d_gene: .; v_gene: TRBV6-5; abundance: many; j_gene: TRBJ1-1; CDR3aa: CASSYGQTLEAFF; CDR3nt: TGTGCCAGCAGTTACGGGCAGACGCTTGAAGCTTTCTTT
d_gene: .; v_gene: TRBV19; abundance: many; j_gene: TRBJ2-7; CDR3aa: CASSIQGSYYEQYF; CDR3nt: TGTGCCAGTAGTATCCAAGGGAGCTACTACGAGCAGTACTTC
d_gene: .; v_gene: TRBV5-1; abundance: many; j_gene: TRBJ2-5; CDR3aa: CASRSGQTHPQETQYF; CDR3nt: TGCGCCAGCAGGAGTGGACAGACCCATCCACAAGAGACCCAGTACTTC
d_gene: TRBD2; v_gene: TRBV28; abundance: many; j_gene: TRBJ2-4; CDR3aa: CASNEGTSGAWNIQYF; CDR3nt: TGTGCCAGCAATGAAGGGACTAGCGGAGCTTGGAACATTCAGTACTTC
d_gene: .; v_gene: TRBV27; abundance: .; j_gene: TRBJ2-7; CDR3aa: CASSPQAGVECYEQYF; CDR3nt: TGTGCCAGCAGTCCCCAGGCAGGGGTCGAGTGCTACGAGCAGTACTTC
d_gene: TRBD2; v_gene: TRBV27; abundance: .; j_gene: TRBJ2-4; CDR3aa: CASSSYSGYQNIQYF; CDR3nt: TGTGCCAGCAGTTCGTATAGCGGGTACCAAAACATTCAGTACTTC
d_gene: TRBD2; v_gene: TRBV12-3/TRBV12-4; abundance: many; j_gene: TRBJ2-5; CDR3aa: CASSLLAGVEEETQYF; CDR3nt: TGTGCCAGCAGTTTACTAGCGGGAGTTGAGGAAGAGACCCAGTACTTC
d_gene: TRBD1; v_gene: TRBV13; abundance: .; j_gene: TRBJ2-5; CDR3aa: CASSFYGGQAEGETQYF; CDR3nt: TGTGCCAGCAGCTTCTACGGAGGACAGGCCGAGGGGGAGACCCAGTACTTC
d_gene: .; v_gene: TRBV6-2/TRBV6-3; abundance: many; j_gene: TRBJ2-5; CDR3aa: CASSYGRGQETQYF; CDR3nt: TGTGCCAGCAGTTATGGCAGGGGCCAAGAGACCCAGTACTTC